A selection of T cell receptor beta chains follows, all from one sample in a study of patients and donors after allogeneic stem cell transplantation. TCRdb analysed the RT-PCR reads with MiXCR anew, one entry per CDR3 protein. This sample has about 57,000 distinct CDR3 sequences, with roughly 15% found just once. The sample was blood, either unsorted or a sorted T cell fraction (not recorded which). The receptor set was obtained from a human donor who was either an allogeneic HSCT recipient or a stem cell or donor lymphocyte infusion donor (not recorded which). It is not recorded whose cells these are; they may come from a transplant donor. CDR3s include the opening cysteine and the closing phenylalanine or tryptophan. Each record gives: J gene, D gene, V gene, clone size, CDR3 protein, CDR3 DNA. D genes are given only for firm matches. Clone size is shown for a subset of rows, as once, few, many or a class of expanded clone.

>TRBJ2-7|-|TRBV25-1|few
CASSEHGWPEQYF
TGTGCCAGCAGTGAACACGGGTGGCCCGAGCAGTACTTC
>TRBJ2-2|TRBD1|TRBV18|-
CASSPRTGTNTGELFF
TGTGCCAGCTCACCGCGGACAGGGACTAACACCGGGGAGCTGTTTTTT
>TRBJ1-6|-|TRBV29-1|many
CSVVERHNSPLHF
TGCAGCGTTGTTGAACGTCATAATTCACCCCTCCACTTT
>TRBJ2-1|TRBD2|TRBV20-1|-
CSARGTSGIVHEQFF
TGCAGTGCTAGGGGGACTAGCGGGATAGTGCATGAGCAGTTCTTC
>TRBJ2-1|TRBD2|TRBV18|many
CASSPPSGSPSYNEQFF
TGTGCCAGCTCACCACCGAGCGGGAGTCCTTCCTACAATGAGCAGTTCTTC
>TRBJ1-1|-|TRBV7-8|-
CASSLANTLATEAFF
TGTGCCAGCAGCTTAGCGAACACCTTGGCCACTGAAGCTTTCTTT
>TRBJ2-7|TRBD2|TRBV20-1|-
CSAAPGLADYEQYF
TGCAGTGCTGCGCCGGGACTAGCGGATTACGAGCAGTACTTC
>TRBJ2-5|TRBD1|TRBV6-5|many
CASSYSGTGVETQYF
TGTGCCAGCAGTTACTCCGGGACAGGGGTGGAGACCCAGTACTTC
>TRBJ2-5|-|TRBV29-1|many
CSVRGVQETQYF
TGCAGCGTTAGGGGGGTCCAAGAGACCCAGTACTTC
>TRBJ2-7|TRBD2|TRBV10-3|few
CAISGPTSSGTSYEQYF
TGTGCCATCAGTGGCCCCACTTCTAGCGGGACCTCCTACGAGCAGTACTTC
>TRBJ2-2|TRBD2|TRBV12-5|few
CASGNLAGQKTGELFF
TGTGCTAGTGGAAATCTAGCGGGACAAAAAACCGGGGAGCTGTTTTTT
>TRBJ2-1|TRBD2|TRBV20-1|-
CSARGLAGESDEQFF
TGCAGTGCTAGAGGGCTAGCGGGAGAAAGTGATGAGCAGTTCTTC
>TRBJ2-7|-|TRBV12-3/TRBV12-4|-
CASSLHSYEQYF
TGTGCCAGCAGTTTACACAGCTACGAGCAGTACTTC
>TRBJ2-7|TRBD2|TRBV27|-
CASRGLASSYEQYF
TGTGCCAGCAGGGGACTAGCGAGCTCCTACGAGCAGTACTTC
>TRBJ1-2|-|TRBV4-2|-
CASSQVKAGDYGYTF
TGTGCCAGCAGCCAAGTTAAGGCAGGGGATTATGGCTACACCTTC
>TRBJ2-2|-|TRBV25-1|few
CASVRDGDTGELFF
TGTGCCAGCGTCAGGGACGGGGACACCGGGGAGCTGTTTTTT
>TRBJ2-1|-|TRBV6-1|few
CASVLAFHNEQFF
TGTGCCAGCGTCCTAGCGTTCCACAATGAGCAGTTCTTC
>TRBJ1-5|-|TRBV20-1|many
CSASASGWQANSNQPQHF
TGCAGTGCTAGCGCCTCAGGGTGGCAGGCTAATAGCAATCAGCCCCAGCATTTT
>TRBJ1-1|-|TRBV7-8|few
CASSAHREWTEAFF
TGTGCCAGCAGCGCTCACAGGGAATGGACTGAAGCTTTCTTT
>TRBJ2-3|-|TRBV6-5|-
CASSYFSTDTQYF
TGTGCCAGCAGTTACTTTTCAACAGATACGCAGTATTTT
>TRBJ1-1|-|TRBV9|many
CASSVVLGVNTEAFF
TGTGCCAGCAGCGTAGTGCTGGGGGTGAACACTGAAGCTTTCTTT
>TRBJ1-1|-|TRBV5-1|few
CASSPWETGWVIEAEAFF
TGCGCCAGCTCCCCGTGGGAAACAGGTTGGGTGATTGAGGCTGAAGCTTTCTTT
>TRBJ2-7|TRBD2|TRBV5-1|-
CASSSGLAGVYEQYF
TGCGCCAGCAGCTCTGGACTAGCGGGAGTCTACGAGCAGTACTTC
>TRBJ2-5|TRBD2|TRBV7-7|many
CASSLAGSEGTQYF
TGTGCTAGCAGCTTAGCGGGCTCCGAGGGGACCCAGTACTTC
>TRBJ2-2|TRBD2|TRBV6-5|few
CASRTKRGDGELFF
TGTGCCAGCAGAACGAAGCGGGGGGACGGGGAGCTGTTTTTT
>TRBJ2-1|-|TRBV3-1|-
CASSPSTGSPYNEQFF
TGTGCCAGCAGCCCTTCTACCGGGAGCCCCTACAATGAGCAGTTCTTC
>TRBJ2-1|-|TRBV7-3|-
CASSYPGTKQFF
TGTGCCAGCAGCTACCCCGGGACCAAGCAGTTCTTC
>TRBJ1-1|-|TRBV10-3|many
CAISRQVMNTEAFF
TGTGCCATCAGTAGACAGGTTATGAACACTGAAGCTTTCTTT
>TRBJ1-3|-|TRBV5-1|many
CASSSEGGDAGNTIYF
TGCGCCAGCAGCTCAGAGGGAGGCGACGCTGGAAACACCATATATTTT
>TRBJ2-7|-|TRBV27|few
CASSLSQGGIKYEQYF
TGTGCCAGCAGTTTATCCCAAGGGGGGATAAAATACGAGCAGTACTTC
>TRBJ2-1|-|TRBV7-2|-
CASRTLLSSSYNEQFF
TGTGCCAGCCGGACGCTGCTTAGTAGCTCCTACAATGAGCAGTTCTTC
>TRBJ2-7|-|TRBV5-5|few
CASSLSNEQYF
TGTGCCAGCAGCTTGTCCAACGAGCAGTACTTC
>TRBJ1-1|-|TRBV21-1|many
CASIPRQGLVDTEAFF
TGTGCCAGCATCCCGAGACAGGGGCTAGTTGACACTGAAGCTTTCTTT
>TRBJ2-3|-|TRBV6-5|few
CASSYHGGDTQYF
TGTGCCAGCAGTTACCACGGAGGGGATACGCAGTATTTT
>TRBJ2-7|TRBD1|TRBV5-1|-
CASSSTGSSYEQYF
TGCGCCAGCAGCTCGACAGGGAGCTCCTACGAGCAGTACTTC
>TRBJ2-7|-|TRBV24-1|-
CATSDPGGYEQYF
TGTGCCACCAGTGATCCCGGGGGCTACGAGCAGTACTTC
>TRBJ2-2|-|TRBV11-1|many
CASSLAGGTGELFF
TGTGCCAGCAGCTTAGCCGGAGGGACCGGGGAGCTGTTTTTT
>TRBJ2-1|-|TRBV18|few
CASSPQLGLLVASEQFF
TGTGCCAGCTCACCTCAGTTGGGACTCCTCGTAGCATCCGAGCAGTTCTTC
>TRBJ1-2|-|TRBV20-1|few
CSATGFSAYGYTF
TGCAGTGCTACAGGCTTTTCGGCCTACGGCTACACCTTC
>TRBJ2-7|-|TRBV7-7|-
CASSLGRNYEQYF
TGTGCTAGCAGCTTGGGACGGAACTACGAGCAGTACTTC
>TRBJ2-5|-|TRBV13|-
CASSPRTQETQYF
TGTGCCAGCAGTCCCCGGACGCAAGAGACCCAGTACTTC
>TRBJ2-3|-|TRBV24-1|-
CATSPGRGGDTQYF
TGTGCCACCAGTCCCGGTAGAGGAGGTGATACGCAGTATTTT